Below are 27 T cell receptor beta chains sequenced from a single sample in a study of cytomegalovirus exposure and HLA in healthy donors. The PCR used 60 Vbeta and 13 Jbeta primers. The repertoire was sequenced with immunoSEQ multiplex PCR; TCRdb's copy has only in-frame clones and lacks some. In the table there are about 140,000 clones, roughly 90% of which are singletons. The specimen was PBMCs. Receptors originate from a woman between 35 and 50 years old in good health and CMV-seronegative.

The V call is TRBV7-9, the J call TRBJ1-1, with 7 bases matching TRBD1. Germline V lookup: CDR1 SEHNR, CDR2 FQNEAQ (reference sequence). V shed 2 bases and J 4 bases; nucleotides not matched to a gene: 4. There are 14 residues in the CDR3. CDR3: CASSLQGVGTEAFF. Here the CDR3 DNA reads TGTGCCAGCAGCTTACAGGGGGTCGGCACTGAAGCTTTCTTT.

This chain uses TRBV5-8 with TRBJ1-3, with a weak D call TRBD1 (5 bases). With 1 base removed from V and 6 bases from J, the gap between germline ends came to 8 bases. This CDR3 region has 13 residues. Germline V lookup: CDR1 SGHTS, CDR2 YDEGEE. The CDR3 sequence is CASSLYRPNTIYF. As DNA, the CDR3 is TGTGCCAGCAGCTTGTACAGGCCAAACACCATATATTTT.

The chain couples TRBV25-1 to TRBJ2-3, with 12 bases that match TRBD2. The V gene's germline CDR1 is MGHDK and CDR2 SYGVNS. The CDR3 is 17 amino acids. J lost 4 bases, V lost 5 bases, and 10 bases had no gene match. The DNA for the CDR3 is TGTGCCAGCAGTAGCACTAGCGGGGGGTTCCGGGCAGATACGCAGTATTTT. It specifies CASSSTSGGFRADTQYF.

This clone was recorded once. The rearrangement joins TRBV5-1 to TRBJ2-1; 11 bases line up with TRBD1. The CDR3 contains 15 residues. Germline loops: CDR1 SGHRS, CDR2 YFSETQ. J lost 3 bases, V lost 3 bases, and 2 bases had no gene match. CDR3 bases: TGCGCCAGCAGCTGGGGACAGGGGGTCTACAATGAGCAGTTCTTC. Protein sequence: CASSWGQGVYNEQFF.

The chain links TRBV19 to TRBJ2-1, with 11 bases fitting TRBD2. Germline-derived CDR1 and CDR2 are LNHDA and SQIVND (reference sequence). J gave up 7 bases and V 8 bases, and 4 bases lay outside the gene matches. The CDR3 consists of 13 residues. The CDR3 DNA reads as TGTGCCAGTTGGGCTAGCGGGAGGAATGAGCAGTTCTTC. It is translated as CASWASGRNEQFF. Drawing the rest from reference TRBV19 and TRBJ2-1, the complete variable domain is DGGITQSPKYLFRKEGQNVTLSCEQNLNHDAMYWYRQDPGQGLRLIYYSQIVNDFQKGDIAEGYSVSREKKESFPLTVTSAQKNPTAFYLCASWASGRNEQFFGPGTRLTVL.

The chain combines TRBV28 with TRBJ1-2, with a weak D call TRBD1 (5 bases). The CDR3 extends over 13 amino acids. V was clipped by 6 bases and J by 7 bases, with 15 bases between them. Germline-derived CDR1 and CDR2 are MDHEN and SYDVKM. CDR3 sequence (DNA): TGTGCCAGCAGGTTTCAGGGTCTAGTTGGCTACACCTTC. It encodes CASRFQGLVGYTF.

This chain links TRBV5-1 with TRBJ1-3; TRBD1 might be the D (5 bases). With 9 bases removed from V and 4 bases from J, the gap between germline ends came to 17 bases. The germline gives CDR1 SGHRS, CDR2 YFSETQ. The CDR3 totals 14 residues. The CDR3 is CATRGSITGNTIYF. CDR3 nucleotide sequence: TGCGCCACCCGGGGGTCGATCACGGGAAACACCATATATTTT.

This chain joins TRBV4-2 and TRBJ2-1, with 8 positions matching TRBD2. V lost 0 bases and J lost 2; bases outside the gene matches: 15. The CDR3 is made up of 20 amino acids. CDR1 and CDR2 (germline): LGHNA, YNFKEQ. CDR3 sequence reads: CASSQERLSGSLTPYNEQFF. CDR3 bases: TGTGCCAGCAGCCAAGAACGACTAAGCGGGAGTCTGACTCCCTACAATGAGCAGTTCTTC.

The chain has TRBV4-2 and TRBJ2-7; 7 bases fit TRBD1. The germline gives CDR1 LGHNA, CDR2 YNFKEQ. The CDR3 loop spans 15 amino acids. V shed 1 base and J 0 bases; nucleotides not matched to a gene: 3. DNA of the CDR3: TGTGCCAGCAGCCAAGTCGGACAGGCCTCCTACGAGCAGTACTTC. It is translated as CASSQVGQASYEQYF.

The rearrangement uses TRBV30 and TRBJ2-1; 7 nucleotides agree with TRBD2. Germline-derived CDR1 and CDR2 are GTSNPN and SVGIG (reference sequence). With V trimmed by 2 bases and J by 1 base, 2 bases remained unmatched. The CDR3 spans 14 residues. The CDR3 nucleotides read TGTGCCTGGAGTCTCGGGGGGTCCTACAATGAGCAGTTCTTC. Its translation is CAWSLGGSYNEQFF. The full variable domain, in which reference TRBV30 and TRBJ2-1 provide the parts outside the CDR3, is SQTIHQWPATLVQPVGSPLSLECTVEGTSNPNLYWYRQAAGRGLQLLFYSVGIGQISSEVPQNLSASRPQDRQFILSSKKLLLSDSGFYLCAWSLGGSYNEQFFGPGTRLTVL.

V usage is TRBV6-1 and J usage is TRBJ2-5, with a possible D match to TRBD2 (6 bases). Trimming took 4 bases from V and 5 from J, leaving 11 bases between them. Germline values: CDR1 MNHNS, CDR2 SASEGT. The CDR3 is 13 residues long. CDR3 residues: CASSGLGGETQYF. The CDR3 DNA reads as TGTGCCAGCAGTGGACTAGGAGGCGAGACCCAGTACTTC.

The J gene is TRBJ2-1, the V gene TRBV4-2; 8 bases match TRBD2. CDR3 length: 18 amino acids. V lost 0 bases, J lost 2 bases, and 9 bases stayed unmatched. In germline, CDR1 is LGHNA, CDR2 YNFKEQ. CDR3 sequence: CASSQDWVIAGTYNEQFF. The CDR3 nucleotides are TGTGCCAGCAGCCAAGATTGGGTGATAGCGGGGACCTACAATGAGCAGTTCTTC.

The chain uses TRBV5-1 and TRBJ1-2; no firm D call. Looked up from germline, CDR1 is SGHRS and CDR2 is YFSETQ. The CDR3 totals 15 residues. Trimming removed 1 base from V and 0 bases from J, with 10 bases in between. For the CDR3, the DNA is TGCGCCAGCAGCTTGTTACCAGGCCCTAACTATGGCTACACCTTC. Translation: CASSLLPGPNYGYTF.

V gene TRBV2 combines with J gene TRBJ1-5, with a weak D call TRBD1 (6 bases). The CDR3 extends over 12 amino acids. V lost 7 bases, J lost 9 bases, and 13 bases lay in between. The germline CDR1 and CDR2 sequences are SNHLY and FYNNEI. The CDR3 region is CASTPQGMPQHF. The CDR3 region has the DNA TGTGCCAGCACCCCACAGGGTATGCCCCAGCATTTT.

The genes are TRBV6-1 and TRBJ2-2; tentative D call: TRBD2 (5 bases). The V gene's germline CDR1 is MNHNS and CDR2 SASEGT. Trimming pared 6 bases from V and 5 bases from J, leaving 22 bases between. The CDR3 runs 17 residues. CDR3 nucleotides: TGTGCCAGCAGCGAAAGCGGACTTCCCCTTTGGACCGGGGAGCTGTTTTTT. Protein: CASSESGLPLWTGELFF.

The chain uses TRBV28 and TRBJ2-5; 10 nucleotides line up with TRBD2. The J call may be incorrect, as the DNA end agrees better with TRBJ2-7. Germline assignment: CDR1 MDHEN and CDR2 SYDVKM. There are 19 residues in the CDR3. The CDR3 DNA follows: TGTGCCAGCAGTTCCAAAATTCTAGCGGGAGTTATACTCTCCTACGAGCAGTACTTC. The encoded protein is CASSSKILAGVILSYEQYF.

CDR3: CASSFGGTDTQYF. CDR3 nucleotide sequence: TGTGCCAGCAGCTTTGGGGGGACAGATACGCAGTATTTT. The chain has TRBV5-6 and TRBJ2-3, with a weak D call TRBD2 (6 bases). This CDR3 contains 13 residues. The ends were cut back, 2 bases at V and 3 bases at J, with 7 bases in the middle. In germline, CDR1 is SGHDT, CDR2 YYEEEE.

V and J are TRBV11-3 and TRBJ2-3; a possible D gene is TRBD2 (6 bases). The CDR3 length is 15 residues. CDR1 and CDR2 from the germline V gene are SGHNT and YENEEA. V was trimmed by 7 bases and J by 0 bases, leaving 14 bases between them. The CDR3 coding sequence is TGTGCCAGCAAAACCGGACTACCTAGCACAGATACGCAGTATTTT. Encoded protein: CASKTGLPSTDTQYF.

There are a few counts of this clone. The V and J genes are TRBV30 and TRBJ1-1, with D possibly matching TRBD1 (5 bases). Trimming shortened V by 4 bases and J by 9 bases, and 15 bases separated the two germline ends. The CDR3 spans 12 residues. Germline loops: CDR1 GTSNPN, CDR2 SVGIG (reference sequence). This CDR3 is CAWTREILQAFF. The CDR3 DNA follows: TGTGCCTGGACCAGGGAAATATTACAAGCTTTCTTT.

This chain connects TRBV21-1 to TRBJ2-5; TRBD1 is the table's D call and was not checked against the DNA. TRBV21-1 is a known pseudogene. The CDR3 runs to 15 residues. CDR3 loop: CASSSWTGKGETQYF. The CDR3 region has the DNA TGTGCCAGCAGCTCCTGGACAGGGAAGGGGGAGACCCAGTACTTC.

V is TRBV6-6 and J is TRBJ2-5; D gene unclear. TRBJ2-7 explains the end of the DNA better; the J call may be wrong. Germline V lookup: CDR1 MNHNY, CDR2 SVGAGI (reference sequence). The length of the CDR3 is 15 residues. CDR3 protein: CASSYDPEAFYEQYF. The CDR3 region has the DNA TGTGCCAGCAGTTACGACCCCGAGGCCTTCTACGAGCAGTACTTC.

V is TRBV7-2 and J is TRBJ2-7; 9 bases match TRBD2. Trimming took 4 bases from V and 0 from J; bases not matched to a gene: 4. The V gene's germline CDR1 is SGHTA and CDR2 FQGNSA. The CDR3 spans 15 residues. This CDR3 is CASSYDSGSSYEQYF. CDR3 DNA: TGTGCCAGCAGCTACGATAGCGGGAGCTCCTACGAGCAGTACTTC. Full variable domain (remainder filled in from reference TRBV7-2 and TRBJ2-7): GAGVSQSPSNKVTEKGKDVELRCDPISGHTALYWYRQSLGQGLEFLIYFQGNSAPDKSGLPSDRFSAERTGGSVSTLTIQRTQQEDSAVYLCASSYDSGSSYEQYFGPGTRLTVT.

This chain connects TRBV5-6 to TRBJ2-7; TRBD1 aligns across 10 bases. In germline, CDR1 is SGHDT, CDR2 YYEEEE. Trimming at V came to 5 bases and at J to 3 bases, leaving 8 bases not matched to a gene. The CDR3 length is 15 residues. CDR3 sequence reads: CASSTGTGAFYEQYF. CDR3 bases: TGTGCCAGCAGTACCGGGACAGGGGCCTTCTACGAGCAGTACTTC.

The chain uses TRBV4-2 and TRBJ1-2; unclear D gene. Trimming pared 3 bases from V and 2 bases from J, leaving 13 bases between. The CDR3 consists of 15 residues. Germline loops: CDR1 LGHNA, CDR2 YNFKEQ. The CDR3 sequence is CASSQGTPGNYGYTF. DNA for the CDR3: TGTGCCAGCAGCCAGGGCACCCCAGGAAACTATGGCTACACCTTC.

The rearrangement uses TRBV13 and TRBJ1-2, with a possible D match to TRBD1 (6 bases). Germline V lookup: CDR1 PRHDT, CDR2 FYEKMQ (reference sequence). The CDR3 has 14 amino acids. V lost 4 bases and J lost 5, with 14 bases in between. This chain's CDR3 is CASSSQGLGYGYTF. The CDR3 DNA reads as TGTGCCAGCAGCTCACAGGGATTAGGGTATGGCTACACCTTC.

Note on this clone: Different DNA sequences within this sample yield the same CDR3. The chain couples TRBV5-6 to TRBJ2-7, with a weak D call TRBD2 (5 bases). Germline V gene lookup returns CDR1 SGHDT and CDR2 YYEEEE. V lost 2 bases, J lost 1 base, and 7 bases lay in between. There are 13 residues in the CDR3. The CDR3 protein is CASSFGGSYEQYF. The CDR3 nucleotides read TGTGCCAGCAGCTTCGGCGGGTCCTACGAGCAGTACTTC.

The chain joins TRBV5-4 to TRBJ2-1, with 7 bases that match TRBD2. J was trimmed by 2 bases and V by 4 bases; bases with no gene match: 6. Looked up from germline, CDR1 is SGHNT and CDR2 is YYREEE (reference sequence). The CDR3 extends over 15 amino acids. This CDR3 is CASSLIAGPYNEQFF. The CDR3, as DNA: TGTGCCAGCAGCCTAATAGCGGGTCCCTACAATGAGCAGTTCTTC.